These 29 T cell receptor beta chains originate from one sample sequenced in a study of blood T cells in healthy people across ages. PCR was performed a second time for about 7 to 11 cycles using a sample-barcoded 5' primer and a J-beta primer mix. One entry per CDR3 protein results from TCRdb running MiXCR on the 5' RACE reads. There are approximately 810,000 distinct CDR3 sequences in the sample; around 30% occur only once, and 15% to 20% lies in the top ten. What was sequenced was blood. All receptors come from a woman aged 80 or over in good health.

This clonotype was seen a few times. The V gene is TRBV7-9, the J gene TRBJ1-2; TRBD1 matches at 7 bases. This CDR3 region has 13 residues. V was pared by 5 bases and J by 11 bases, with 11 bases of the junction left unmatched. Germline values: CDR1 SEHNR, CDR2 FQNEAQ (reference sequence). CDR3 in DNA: TGTGCCAGCAGCGCCGGGACAGCCGCCAGGTACACCTTC. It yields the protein CASSAGTAARYTF.

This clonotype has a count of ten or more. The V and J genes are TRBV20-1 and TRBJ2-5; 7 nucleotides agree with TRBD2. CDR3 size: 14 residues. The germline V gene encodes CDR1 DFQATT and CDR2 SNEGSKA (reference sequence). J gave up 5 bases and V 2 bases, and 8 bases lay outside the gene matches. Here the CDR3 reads CSARMGGVTETQYF. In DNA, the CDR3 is TGCAGTGCTAGAATGGGGGGGGTGACGGAGACCCAGTACTTC.

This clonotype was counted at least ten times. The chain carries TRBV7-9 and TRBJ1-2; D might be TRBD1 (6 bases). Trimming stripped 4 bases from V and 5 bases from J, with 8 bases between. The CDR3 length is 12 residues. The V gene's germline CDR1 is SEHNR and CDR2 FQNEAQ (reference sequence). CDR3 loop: CASSSQGYGYTF. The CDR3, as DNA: TGTGCCAGCAGCTCCCAGGGGTATGGCTACACCTTC. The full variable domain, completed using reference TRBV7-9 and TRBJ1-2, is DTGVSQNPRHKITKRGQNVTFRCDPISEHNRLYWYRQTLGQGPEFLTYFQNEAQLEKSRLLSDRFSAERPKGSFSTLEIQRTEQGDSAMYLCASSSQGYGYTFGSGTRLTVV.

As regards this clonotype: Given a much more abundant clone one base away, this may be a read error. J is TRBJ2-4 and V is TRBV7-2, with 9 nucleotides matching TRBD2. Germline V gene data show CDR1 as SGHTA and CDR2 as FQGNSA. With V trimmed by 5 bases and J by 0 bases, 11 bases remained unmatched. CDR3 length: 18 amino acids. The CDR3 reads CASSHSWVAGVAKNIQYF. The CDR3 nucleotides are TGTGCCAGCAGCCATTCTTGGGTAGCGGGGGTAGCCAAAAACATTCAGTACTTC.

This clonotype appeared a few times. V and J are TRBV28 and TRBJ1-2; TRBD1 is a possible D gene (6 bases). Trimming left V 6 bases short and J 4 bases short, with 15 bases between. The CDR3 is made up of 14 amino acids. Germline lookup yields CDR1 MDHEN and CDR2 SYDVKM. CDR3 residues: CASSFPAGAYGYTF. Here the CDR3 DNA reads TGTGCCAGCAGCTTTCCGGCAGGGGCCTATGGCTACACCTTC.

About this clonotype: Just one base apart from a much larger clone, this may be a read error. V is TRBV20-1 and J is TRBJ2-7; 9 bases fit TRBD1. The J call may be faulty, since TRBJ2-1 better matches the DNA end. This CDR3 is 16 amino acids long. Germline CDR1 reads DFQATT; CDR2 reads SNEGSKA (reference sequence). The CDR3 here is CSARAPMDRGLYEQFF. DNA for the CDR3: TGCAGTGCTAGAGCCCCTATGGACAGGGGTCTATACGAGCAGTTCTTC.

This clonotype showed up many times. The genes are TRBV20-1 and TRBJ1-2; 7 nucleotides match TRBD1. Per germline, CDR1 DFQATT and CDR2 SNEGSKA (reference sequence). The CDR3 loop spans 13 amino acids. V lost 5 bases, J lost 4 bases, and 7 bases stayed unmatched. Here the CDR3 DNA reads TGCAGTGCTTCGGACAGGAACGGCTATGGCTACACCTTC. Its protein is CSASDRNGYGYTF.

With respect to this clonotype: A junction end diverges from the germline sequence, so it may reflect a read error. CDR3 DNA sequence: TGTGCCAGCAGTTCCGGGCACTTGAGCTCCCACAATGAGCAGTTCTTC. Its translation: CASSSGHLSSHNEQFF. This chain uses TRBV3-1 with TRBJ2-1; D gene uncertain. Germline values: CDR1 LGHDT, CDR2 YNNKEL (reference sequence). The CDR3 runs to 16 residues.

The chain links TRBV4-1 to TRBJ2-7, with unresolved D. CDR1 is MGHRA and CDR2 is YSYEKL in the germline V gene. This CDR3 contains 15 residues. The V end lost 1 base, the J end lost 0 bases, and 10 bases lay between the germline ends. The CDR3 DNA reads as TGCGCCAGCAGCCAAGGGCCGGGCCTCTCCTACGAGCAGTACTTC. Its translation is CASSQGPGLSYEQYF.

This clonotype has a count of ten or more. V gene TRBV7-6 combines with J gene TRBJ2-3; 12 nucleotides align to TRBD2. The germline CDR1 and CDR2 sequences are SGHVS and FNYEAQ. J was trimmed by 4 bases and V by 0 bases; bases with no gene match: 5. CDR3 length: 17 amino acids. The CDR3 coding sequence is TGTGCCAGCAGCTTAGCCCAACTAGCGGGGGGCCCAGATACGCAGTATTTT. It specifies CASSLAQLAGGPDTQYF. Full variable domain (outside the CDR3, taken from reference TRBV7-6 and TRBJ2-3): GAGVSQSPRYKVTKRGQDVALRCDPISGHVSLYWYRQALGQGPEFLTYFNYEAQQDKSGLPNDRFSAERPEGSISTLTIQRTEQRDSAMYRCASSLAQLAGGPDTQYFGPGTRLTVL.

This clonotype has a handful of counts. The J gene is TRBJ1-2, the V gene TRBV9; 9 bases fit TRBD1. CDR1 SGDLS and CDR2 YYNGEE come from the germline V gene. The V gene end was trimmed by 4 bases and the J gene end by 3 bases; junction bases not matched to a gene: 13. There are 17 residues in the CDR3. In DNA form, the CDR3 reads TGTGCCAGCAGCCCAGGACAGGGGAAGGGTTTTGACTATGGCTACACCTTC. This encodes CASSPGQGKGFDYGYTF. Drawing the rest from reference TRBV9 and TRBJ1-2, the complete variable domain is DSGVTQTPKHLITATGQRVTLRCSPRSGDLSVYWYQQSLDQGLQFLIQYYNGEERAKGNILERFSAQQFPDLHSELNLSSLELGDSALYFCASSPGQGKGFDYGYTFGSGTRLTVV.

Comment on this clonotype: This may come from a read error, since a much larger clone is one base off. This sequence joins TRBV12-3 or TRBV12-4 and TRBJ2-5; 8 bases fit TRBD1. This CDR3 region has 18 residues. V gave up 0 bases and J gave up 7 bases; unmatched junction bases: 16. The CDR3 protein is CASSLAKGRGRVRGTQYF. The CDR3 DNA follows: TGTGCCAGCAGTTTAGCAAAGGGCAGGGGGCGCGTCCGGGGGACCCAGTACTTC.

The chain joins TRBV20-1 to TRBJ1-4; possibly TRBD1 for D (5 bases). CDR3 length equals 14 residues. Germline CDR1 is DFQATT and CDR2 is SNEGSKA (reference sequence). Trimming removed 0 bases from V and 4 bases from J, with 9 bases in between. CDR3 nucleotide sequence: TGCAGTGCTAGAGATGGGGGAGGTAATGAAAAACTGTTTTTT. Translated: CSARDGGGNEKLFF.

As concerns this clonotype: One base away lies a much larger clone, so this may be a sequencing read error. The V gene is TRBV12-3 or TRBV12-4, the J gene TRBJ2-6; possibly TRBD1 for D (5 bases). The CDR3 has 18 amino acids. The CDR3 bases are TGTGCCAGCAGTACTCTCCGAAGTACGGGCGCTGGGGCCAACGTCCGGACTTTC. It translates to CASSTLRSTGAGANVRTF.

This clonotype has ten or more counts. The DNA for the CDR3 is TGTGCCAGCTCACCGGCAGGGGCGCAGGGCAATGAGCAGTTCTTC. Translating it yields CASSPAGAQGNEQFF. The rearrangement links TRBV18 to TRBJ2-1; the D gene is possibly TRBD1 (6 bases). Deletions cut 3 bases from V and 6 bases from J, with 15 bases between. The CDR3 sequence is 15 residues long. Germline CDR1 reads KGHSH; CDR2 reads LQKENI.

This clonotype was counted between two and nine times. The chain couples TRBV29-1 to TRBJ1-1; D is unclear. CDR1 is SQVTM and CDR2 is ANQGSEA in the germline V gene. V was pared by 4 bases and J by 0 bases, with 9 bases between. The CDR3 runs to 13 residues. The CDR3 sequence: CSVAERLNTEAFF. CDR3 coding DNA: TGCAGCGTTGCGGAGCGACTGAACACTGAAGCTTTCTTT.

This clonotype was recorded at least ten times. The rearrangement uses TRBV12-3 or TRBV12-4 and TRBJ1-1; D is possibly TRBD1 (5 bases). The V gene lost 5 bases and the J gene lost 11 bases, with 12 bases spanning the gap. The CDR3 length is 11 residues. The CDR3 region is CASSLQVEAFF. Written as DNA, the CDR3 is TGTGCCAGCAGTCTACAGGTAGAGGCTTTCTTT.

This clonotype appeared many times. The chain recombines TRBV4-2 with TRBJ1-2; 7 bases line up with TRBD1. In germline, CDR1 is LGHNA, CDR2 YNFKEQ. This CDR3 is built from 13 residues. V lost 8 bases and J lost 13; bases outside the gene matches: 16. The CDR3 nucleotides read TGTGCCAGCGCCGCTGGCTCAGGGGGACGAGGCACCTTC. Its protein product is CASAAGSGGRGTF.

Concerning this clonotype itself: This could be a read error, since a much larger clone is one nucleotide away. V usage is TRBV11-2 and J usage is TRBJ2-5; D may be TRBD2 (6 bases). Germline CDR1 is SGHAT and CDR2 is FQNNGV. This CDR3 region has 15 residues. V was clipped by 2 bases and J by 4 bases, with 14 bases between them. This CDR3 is CASSLIAVGGETQYF. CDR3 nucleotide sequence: TGTGCCAGCAGCTTAATAGCGGTGGGGGGAGAGACCCAGTACTTC.

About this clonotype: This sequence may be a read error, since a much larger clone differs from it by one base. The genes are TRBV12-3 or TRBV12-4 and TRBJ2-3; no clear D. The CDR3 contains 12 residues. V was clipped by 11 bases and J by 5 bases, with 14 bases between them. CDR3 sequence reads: CAGGPEVDTQYF. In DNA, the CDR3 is TGTGCCGGCGGCCCAGAGGTAGATACGCAGTATTTT.

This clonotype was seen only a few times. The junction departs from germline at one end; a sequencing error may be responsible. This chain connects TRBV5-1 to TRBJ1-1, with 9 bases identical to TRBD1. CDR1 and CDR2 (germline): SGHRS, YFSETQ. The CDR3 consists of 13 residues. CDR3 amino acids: CASKRTGDTEVFF. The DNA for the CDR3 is TGCGCCAGCAAGAGGACAGGGGACACTGAAGTTTTCTTT. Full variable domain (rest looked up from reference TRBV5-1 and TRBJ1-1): KAGVTQTPRYLIKTRGQQVTLSCSPISGHRSVSWYQQTPGQGLQFLFEYFSETQRNKGNFPGRFSGRQFSNSRSEMNVSTLELGDSALYLCASKRTGDTEVFFGQGTRLTVV.

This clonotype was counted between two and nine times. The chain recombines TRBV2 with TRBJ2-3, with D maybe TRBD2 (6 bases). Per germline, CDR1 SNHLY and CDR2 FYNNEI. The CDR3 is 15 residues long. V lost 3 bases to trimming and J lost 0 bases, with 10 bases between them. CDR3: CASSDLRGSTDTQYF. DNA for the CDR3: TGTGCCAGCAGTGATTTGCGGGGTAGCACAGATACGCAGTATTTT.

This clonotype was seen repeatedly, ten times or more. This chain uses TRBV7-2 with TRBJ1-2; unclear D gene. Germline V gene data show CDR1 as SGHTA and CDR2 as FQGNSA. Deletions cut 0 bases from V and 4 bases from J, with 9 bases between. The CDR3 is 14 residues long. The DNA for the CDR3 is TGTGCCAGCAGCTTAGCGACCGTCCCCTATGGCTACACCTTC. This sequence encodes CASSLATVPYGYTF.

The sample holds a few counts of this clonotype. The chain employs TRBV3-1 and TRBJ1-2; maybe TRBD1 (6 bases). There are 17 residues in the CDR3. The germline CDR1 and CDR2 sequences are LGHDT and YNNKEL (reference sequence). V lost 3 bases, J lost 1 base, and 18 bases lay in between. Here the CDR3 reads CASSHEGGDIINYGYTF. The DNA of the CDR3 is TGTGCCAGCAGCCATGAAGGAGGGGACATCATTAACTATGGCTACACCTTC.

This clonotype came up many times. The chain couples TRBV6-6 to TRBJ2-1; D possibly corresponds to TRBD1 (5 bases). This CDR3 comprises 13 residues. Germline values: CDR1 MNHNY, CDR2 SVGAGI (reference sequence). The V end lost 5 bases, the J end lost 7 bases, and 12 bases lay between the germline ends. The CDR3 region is CASSRIGVNEQFF. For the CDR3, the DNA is TGTGCCAGCAGTCGTATAGGGGTGAATGAGCAGTTCTTC.

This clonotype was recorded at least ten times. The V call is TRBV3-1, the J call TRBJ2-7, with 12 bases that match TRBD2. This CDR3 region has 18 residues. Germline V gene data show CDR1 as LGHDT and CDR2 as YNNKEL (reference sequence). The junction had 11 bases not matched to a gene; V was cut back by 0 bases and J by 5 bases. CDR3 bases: TGTGCCAGCAGCCAAGATCCCCCCCTAGCGGGGGGGCTTAACGAGCAGTACTTC. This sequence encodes CASSQDPPLAGGLNEQYF.

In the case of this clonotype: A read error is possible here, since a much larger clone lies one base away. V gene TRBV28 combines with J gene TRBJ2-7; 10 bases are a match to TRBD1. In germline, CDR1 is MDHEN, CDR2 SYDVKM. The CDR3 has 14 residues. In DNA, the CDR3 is TGTGCCAGCAGGCGACAGGGGGCCTCCTACGGGCAGTACTTC. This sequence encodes CASRRQGASYGQYF.

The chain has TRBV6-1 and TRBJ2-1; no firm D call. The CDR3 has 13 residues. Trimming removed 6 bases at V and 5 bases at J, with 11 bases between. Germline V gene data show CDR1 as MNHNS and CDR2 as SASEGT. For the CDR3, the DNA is TGTGCCAGCAGCCTAGGGTCCCACAATGAGCAGTTCTTC. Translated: CASSLGSHNEQFF.

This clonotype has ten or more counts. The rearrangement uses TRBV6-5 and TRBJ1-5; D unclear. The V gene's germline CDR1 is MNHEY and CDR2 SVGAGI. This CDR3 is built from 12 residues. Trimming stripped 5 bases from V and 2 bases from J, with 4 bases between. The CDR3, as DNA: TGTGCCAGCAGTGCCCGCAATCAGCCCCAGCATTTT. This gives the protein CASSARNQPQHF.